The clone carrying this T cell receptor (beta chain) was observed once. This sample was taken from a study of CD8 T cells in Susac syndrome. The CDR3 consists of 13 residues. The V and J ends lost 10 bases and 2 bases, in that order; junction bases with no gene match: 5. The germline CDR1 and CDR2 sequences are KGHDR and SFDVKD. With random hexamers, roughly 0.45 to 1 ug RNA was reverse transcribed. Via MiXCR, TCRdb re-called the immunoSEQ multiplex PCR reads, giving one row per CDR3 protein. The sample carries about 180,000 distinct CDR3 sequences, roughly 92% recorded once. Sequenced sample: CD4+ T cells from PBMCs. The receptor's source is a human donor with multiple sclerosis. The chain carries TRBV24-1 and TRBJ2-3; 7 bases match TRBD2. Here the CDR3 DNA reads TGTGCCACTGCCGGGGGGATCACAGATACGCAGTATTTT. This codes for CATAGGITDTQYF.